The 30 T cell receptor beta chains presented below share a single source sample, sequenced in a study of cytomegalovirus exposure and HLA in healthy donors. Primers: 60 Vbeta forward and 13 Jbeta reverse. TCRdb's copy holds only in-frame clones and misses some; the assay was immunoSEQ multiplex PCR. The repertoire includes fewer than 250,000 clones, less than 85% of them detected once, and around 0.2% sits in the top ten. Sequencing used PBMCs. The source is a girl aged 2 to 10 in good health and CMV-seronegative.

This clone was seen a few times. This sequence joins TRBV13 and TRBJ1-1, with D maybe TRBD1 (5 bases). The CDR3 loop spans 17 amino acids. Germline CDR1 is PRHDT and CDR2 is FYEKMQ (reference sequence). Trimming left V 4 bases short and J 1 base short, with 19 bases between. CDR3 region: CASSYPGGRLTNTEAFF. The CDR3, as DNA: TGTGCCAGCAGCTACCCCGGGGGTCGCCTGACGAACACTGAAGCTTTCTTT.

The chain joins TRBV7-9 to TRBJ2-3; tentative D call: TRBD2 (6 bases). V dropped 1 base and J dropped 1 base, with 9 bases sitting between them. Per germline, CDR1 SEHNR and CDR2 FQNEAQ (reference sequence). CDR3 length: 15 amino acids. CDR3 loop: CASSLVKRGTDTQYF. The CDR3 bases are TGTGCCAGCAGCTTAGTAAAGCGGGGCACAGATACGCAGTATTTT.

The V call is TRBV7-2, the J call TRBJ2-7; 8 nucleotides agree with TRBD2. The CDR3 totals 14 residues. Germline CDR1 reads SGHTA; CDR2 reads FQGNSA. The trim removed 5 bases at V and 0 bases at J, leaving 3 bases unmatched. The CDR3 protein is CASSTGTSSYEQYF. DNA for the CDR3: TGTGCCAGCAGCACCGGGACTAGCTCCTACGAGCAGTACTTC.

The table lists this clone with a few counts. The chain employs TRBV5-4 and TRBJ2-2; D may be TRBD2 (5 bases). This CDR3 has 13 residues. The germline CDR1 and CDR2 sequences are SGHNT and YYREEE (reference sequence). V lost 4 bases to trimming and J lost 5 bases, with 9 bases between them. CDR3 in DNA: TGTGCCAGCAGCCGCGAGGGTACCGGGGAGCTGTTTTTT. As protein: CASSREGTGELFF. The entire variable domain, with the rest obtained from reference TRBV5-4 and TRBJ2-2, is as follows: ETGVTQSPTHLIKTRGQQVTLRCSSQSGHNTVSWYQQALGQGPQFIFQYYREEENGRGNFPPRFSGLQFPNYSSELNVNALELDDSALYLCASSREGTGELFFGEGSRLTVL.

This rearrangement joins TRBV5-4 to TRBJ2-4, with TRBD1 matching over 7 bases. With V trimmed by 2 bases and J by 3 bases, 2 bases remained unmatched. From germline, CDR1 is SGHNT and CDR2 YYREEE (reference sequence). This CDR3 has 14 amino acids. The CDR3 DNA reads as TGTGCCAGCAGCTTAGGGACAGACAAAAACATTCAGTACTTC. This encodes CASSLGTDKNIQYF. The full variable domain, completed using reference TRBV5-4 and TRBJ2-4, is ETGVTQSPTHLIKTRGQQVTLRCSSQSGHNTVSWYQQALGQGPQFIFQYYREEENGRGNFPPRFSGLQFPNYSSELNVNALELDDSALYLCASSLGTDKNIQYFGAGTRLSVL.

This clone has just a few counts. The chain recombines TRBV30 with TRBJ2-7; D perhaps matches TRBD1 (6 bases). Deletions cut 3 bases from V and 1 base from J, with 10 bases between. CDR3 length: 13 amino acids. Germline values: CDR1 GTSNPN, CDR2 SVGIG (reference sequence). The CDR3 coding sequence is TGTGCCTGGAGGATGGACAGTTCCTACGAGCAGTACTTC. Translating gives CAWRMDSSYEQYF.

The chain recombines TRBV7-9 with TRBJ1-1, with D unresolved. V was trimmed by 5 bases and J by 3 bases, leaving 19 bases between them. Looked up from germline, CDR1 is SEHNR and CDR2 is FQNEAQ (reference sequence). This CDR3 is 16 amino acids long. This CDR3 reads CASSPPGKGRDTEAFF. CDR3 sequence (DNA): TGTGCCAGCAGCCCCCCCGGGAAGGGAAGGGACACTGAAGCTTTCTTT.

The V and J genes are TRBV30 and TRBJ1-2; D gene uncertain. The germline V gene encodes CDR1 GTSNPN and CDR2 SVGIG (reference sequence). Trimming took 2 bases from V and 7 from J, leaving 8 bases between them. This CDR3 spans 11 amino acids. The CDR3 sequence is CAWSNTVGYTF. CDR3 bases: TGTGCCTGGAGTAACACCGTTGGCTACACCTTC.

The chain recombines TRBV2 with TRBJ1-5; no clear D gene. This CDR3 has 14 amino acids. Trimming pared 2 bases from V and 0 bases from J, leaving 5 bases between. Germline values: CDR1 SNHLY, CDR2 FYNNEI. CDR3 protein: CASSERVSNQPQHF. The CDR3 nucleotides read TGTGCCAGCAGTGAACGGGTTAGCAATCAGCCCCAGCATTTT.

This chain joins TRBV10-3 and TRBJ1-6; 12 bases are shared with TRBD1. There are 16 residues in the CDR3. Germline V gives CDR1 ENHRY, CDR2 SYGVKD. The J segment lost 4 bases and the V segment lost 4 bases, leaving 2 bases of the junction unmatched. The CDR3 loop is CAISVGQGAYNSPLHF. The DNA of the CDR3 is TGTGCCATCAGTGTGGGACAGGGGGCGTATAATTCACCCCTCCACTTT.

This clone has more than one count but fewer than ten. The chain combines TRBV4-1 with TRBJ1-1; D call uncertain. The CDR3 covers 15 residues. With 3 bases removed from V and 7 bases from J, the gap between germline ends came to 18 bases. The germline gives CDR1 MGHRA, CDR2 YSYEKL. CDR3 region: CASSQDPGAAGEAFF. CDR3 DNA: TGCGCCAGCAGCCAGGACCCCGGTGCGGCGGGTGAAGCTTTCTTT.

As to this clone: Other DNA sequences in the sample encode the same CDR3. The V gene is TRBV9, the J gene TRBJ2-2, with a weak D call TRBD1 (6 bases). There are 16 residues in the CDR3. Germline CDR1 is SGDLS and CDR2 is YYNGEE. V gave up 0 bases and J gave up 1 base, with 10 bases separating them. The chain's CDR3 is CASSVGTVVNTGELFF. For the CDR3, the DNA is TGTGCCAGCAGCGTAGGGACAGTCGTGAACACCGGGGAGCTGTTTTTT.

The chain uses TRBV6-5 and TRBJ2-2; D is perhaps TRBD2 (5 bases). Germline CDR1 and CDR2: MNHEY and SVGAGI. This CDR3 is 15 amino acids long. V was pared by 6 bases and J by 3 bases, with 14 bases between. CDR3 amino acids: CASRNREIYTGELFF. The CDR3, as DNA: TGTGCCAGCAGAAACCGGGAAATTTACACCGGGGAGCTGTTTTTT.

The chain recombines TRBV11-2 with TRBJ1-1, with D tentatively TRBD1 (6 bases). CDR1 and CDR2 from the germline V gene are SGHAT and FQNNGV. This CDR3 contains 14 residues. Trimming removed 4 bases from V and 5 bases from J, with 14 bases in between. CDR3 sequence reads: CASSSNHRETEAFF. CDR3 DNA sequence: TGTGCCAGCAGCTCGAACCACAGGGAAACTGAAGCTTTCTTT. The whole variable domain, filled in from reference TRBV11-2 and TRBJ1-1, reads EAGVAQSPRYKIIEKRQSVAFWCNPISGHATLYWYQQILGQGPKLLIQFQNNGVVDDSQLPKDRFSAERLKGVDSTLKIQPAKLEDSAVYLCASSSNHRETEAFFGQGTRLTVV.

In this sample, this clone turned up once. The chain carries TRBV5-6 and TRBJ1-2, with D unresolved. This CDR3 has 11 residues. Germline V lookup: CDR1 SGHDT, CDR2 YYEEEE. The ends were cut back, 4 bases at V and 8 bases at J, with 9 bases in the middle. The CDR3 DNA is TGTGCCAGCAGCGCCTCGCGGGGCTACACCTTC. Protein sequence: CASSASRGYTF.

The chain links TRBV7-9 to TRBJ1-1, with D possibly matching TRBD1 (6 bases). V lost 1 base, J lost 1 base, and 10 bases lay in between. Germline CDR1 reads SEHNR; CDR2 reads FQNEAQ (reference sequence). This CDR3 has 15 amino acids. The CDR3 here is CASSLDWGRNTEAFF. In nucleotides, the CDR3 is TGTGCCAGCAGCTTAGATTGGGGGCGGAACACTGAAGCTTTCTTT.

V usage is TRBV29-1 and J usage is TRBJ2-2; no firm D call. The V end lost 4 bases, the J end lost 6 bases, and 6 bases lay between the germline ends. Germline V gene data show CDR1 as SQVTM and CDR2 as ANQGSEA. CDR3 length: 11 residues. CDR3 amino acids: CSVGSAGELFF. As DNA, the CDR3 is TGCAGCGTTGGGTCGGCCGGGGAGCTGTTTTTT.

CDR3 protein: CASSSRFAGELFF. The CDR3 region has the DNA TGTGCCAGCAGCTCCAGATTCGCCGGGGAGCTGTTTTTT. V gene TRBV5-6 combines with J gene TRBJ2-2; D not certain. Germline V gene lookup returns CDR1 SGHDT and CDR2 YYEEEE. V gave up 3 bases and J gave up 6 bases, with 9 bases separating them. The CDR3 runs 13 residues.

The chain uses TRBV7-7 and TRBJ2-2; 10 bases fit TRBD2. The J segment lost 3 bases and the V segment lost 5 bases, leaving 9 bases of the junction unmatched. This CDR3 has 17 residues. The germline gives CDR1 SSHAT, CDR2 FNYEAQ (reference sequence). The CDR3 DNA reads TGTGCCAGCAGCCGGAACAGCGGGAGGGCCGACACCGGGGAGCTGTTTTTT. The encoded protein is CASSRNSGRADTGELFF.

This clone was detected once. The CDR3 DNA reads as TGCGCCAGCAGCCCCAGGGGGACAGGGGACACTGAAGCTTTCTTT. Protein product: CASSPRGTGDTEAFF. The chain joins TRBV4-1 to TRBJ1-1; 10 positions agree with TRBD1. The CDR3 is 15 residues long. From germline, CDR1 is MGHRA and CDR2 YSYEKL. The junction had 5 bases not matched to a gene; V was cut back by 4 bases and J by 3 bases.

The table lists this clone with a few counts. The gene calls are TRBV29-1 and TRBJ1-1, with D uncertain. Trimming left V 6 bases short and J 6 bases short, with 8 bases between. The germline V gene has CDR1 SQVTM and CDR2 ANQGSEA. The CDR3 consists of 10 residues. The CDR3 nucleotides are TGCAGCGTCATACAGCCTGAAGCTTTCTTT. This gives the protein CSVIQPEAFF.

This rearrangement joins TRBV10-1 to TRBJ1-1; possible D gene TRBD1, 6 bases. This CDR3 region has 15 residues. V was clipped by 6 bases and J by 5 bases, with 19 bases between them. Germline V CDR1 and CDR2: WNHNN, SYGVQD (reference sequence). The CDR3 region has the DNA TGCGCCAGCAGCAAAGGGACAACCCTTAAAACTGAAGCTTTCTTT. This translates into CASSKGTTLKTEAFF.

This chain connects TRBV7-9 to TRBJ1-1; 8 bases match TRBD1. Germline V gives CDR1 SEHNR, CDR2 FQNEAQ (reference sequence). The ends lost 6 bases at V and 10 bases at J; junction bases unmatched: 16. The CDR3 has 15 residues. CDR3: CASSKPGTGNGRAFF. The CDR3 nucleotides read TGTGCCAGCAGTAAACCCGGGACAGGAAACGGGAGAGCTTTCTTT. Full variable domain (remainder filled in from reference TRBV7-9 and TRBJ1-1): DTGVSQNPRHKITKRGQNVTFRCDPISEHNRLYWYRQTLGQGPEFLTYFQNEAQLEKSRLLSDRFSAERPKGSFSTLEIQRTEQGDSAMYLCASSKPGTGNGRAFFGQGTRLTVV.

This clone has a single count. This sequence joins TRBV2 and TRBJ1-3; TRBD1 is a possible D gene (5 bases). V lost 5 bases and J 0 bases, leaving 11 bases between the germline ends. The CDR3 contains 15 residues. Germline CDR1 and CDR2: SNHLY and FYNNEI. CDR3 bases: TGTGCCAGCAGTCCCTCAGGGTCCTCTGGAAACACCATATATTTT. Protein sequence: CASSPSGSSGNTIYF.

The CDR3 here is CASSWGTGAFDEQFF. As DNA, the CDR3 is TGTGCCAGCAGCTGGGGGACAGGCGCTTTTGATGAGCAGTTCTTC. V is TRBV7-8 and J is TRBJ2-1; 8 bases align to TRBD1. The CDR3 has 15 residues. Germline V gives CDR1 SGHVS, CDR2 FQNEAQ. Trimming cost V 4 bases and J 8 bases; bases outside gene matches: 10.

The chain employs TRBV18 and TRBJ2-3; a weak D match, TRBD2 (6 bases). V was pared by 1 base and J by 3 bases, with 14 bases between. CDR3 length equals 16 residues. Germline V lookup: CDR1 KGHSH, CDR2 LQKENI. The CDR3 region has the DNA TGTGCCAGCTCACCACTCCGACTAGAGTTGACAGATACGCAGTATTTT. Translation gives CASSPLRLELTDTQYF. The variable domain in full, completed from reference TRBV18 and TRBJ2-3, reads NAGVMQNPRHLVRRRGQEARLRCSPMKGHSHVYWYRQLPEEGLKFMVYLQKENIIDESGMPKERFSAEFPKEGPSILRIQQVVRGDSAAYFCASSPLRLELTDTQYFGPGTRLTVL.

This clone was recorded only once. The chain couples TRBV30 to TRBJ1-2; 9 bases fit TRBD1. Germline trimming cut 3 bases from V and 4 bases from J; bases unmatched to any gene: 6. Germline V gene sequence: CDR1 GTSNPN, CDR2 SVGIG (reference sequence). The CDR3 has 14 residues. CDR3 DNA sequence: TGTGCCTGGAGCCCCGGACAGGGGCCCTATGGCTACACCTTC. Translated, it gives CAWSPGQGPYGYTF.

This clone was counted only a few times. The V call is TRBV7-6, the J call TRBJ2-5, with a possible D match to TRBD1 (6 bases). Per the germline V gene, CDR1 is SGHVS and CDR2 is FNYEAQ. Trimming removed 4 bases from V and 0 bases from J, with 9 bases in between. The CDR3 has 14 amino acids. The CDR3 is CASSSQGYQETQYF. DNA of the CDR3: TGTGCCAGCAGCTCACAGGGTTACCAAGAGACCCAGTACTTC. The complete variable domain, with remaining parts taken from reference TRBV7-6 and TRBJ2-5, reads GAGVSQSPRYKVTKRGQDVALRCDPISGHVSLYWYRQALGQGPEFLTYFNYEAQQDKSGLPNDRFSAERPEGSISTLTIQRTEQRDSAMYRCASSSQGYQETQYFGPGTRLLVL.

This chain joins TRBV2 and TRBJ2-2, with TRBD2 matching 7 bases. Germline V gene data show CDR1 as SNHLY and CDR2 as FYNNEI. The CDR3 is made up of 17 amino acids. Unmatched junction bases numbered 12, after V lost 4 bases and J lost 4 bases. This chain's CDR3 is CASSVKAGIPSTGELFF. CDR3 in DNA: TGTGCCAGCAGTGTCAAAGCGGGAATACCGAGCACCGGGGAGCTGTTTTTT.

This clone was picked up a small number of times. This chain joins TRBV6-1 and TRBJ2-3; a possible D gene is TRBD2 (5 bases). This CDR3 contains 14 residues. Germline V gene sequence: CDR1 MNHNS, CDR2 SASEGT. With 4 bases removed from V and 4 bases from J, the gap between germline ends came to 12 bases. CDR3 coding DNA: TGTGCCAGCAGTGGAGGACCGGAGGCAGATACGCAGTATTTT. Protein: CASSGGPEADTQYF.